The next 29 T cell receptor beta chains were all read from a single sample in a study of shared clonotypes between healthy human individuals. The method was immunoSEQ multiplex PCR; TCRdb's version includes in-frame clones alone and lacks a portion of them. The table has over a million clones, roughly 96% seen once. Sample: naive CD4+ T cells sorted from blood. Subset described: CD45RA+ positively selected. These receptor sequences come from a man aged 25-45 years in good health.

Here the CDR3 reads CASSTAGGSYNEQFF. The CDR3 nucleotides are TGCGCCAGCAGCACAGCGGGAGGGTCCTACAATGAGCAGTTCTTC. The chain couples TRBV5-1 to TRBJ2-1; 10 bases line up with TRBD2. The CDR3 runs 15 residues. Germline loops: CDR1 SGHRS, CDR2 YFSETQ. V trimming: 4 bases; J trimming: 1 base; junction bases outside the gene matches: 2.

In DNA, the CDR3 is TGTGCCAGCAGCTTACCACTCCGGGACAGGTCCGATGAGCAGTTCTTC. The encoded protein is CASSLPLRDRSDEQFF. The rearrangement joins TRBV7-9 to TRBJ2-1, with 8 bases lining up with TRBD1. V lost 2 bases and J lost 8; bases outside the gene matches: 11. This CDR3 region has 16 residues. The germline CDR1 and CDR2 sequences are SEHNR and FQNEAQ (reference sequence). The full variable domain, completed using reference TRBV7-9 and TRBJ2-1, is DTGVSQNPRHKITKRGQNVTFRCDPISEHNRLYWYRQTLGQGPEFLTYFQNEAQLEKSRLLSDRFSAERPKGSFSTLEIQRTEQGDSAMYLCASSLPLRDRSDEQFFGPGTRLTVL.

The J gene is TRBJ2-7, the V gene TRBV4-1, with 9 bases identical to TRBD2. Germline V lookup: CDR1 MGHRA, CDR2 YSYEKL. This CDR3 is 17 amino acids long. Trimming took 5 bases from V and 3 from J; bases not matched to a gene: 14. In DNA, the CDR3 is TGCGCCAGCAGCAAGGGGGTATCTAGCGGGGCAAACTACGAGCAGTACTTC. This encodes CASSKGVSSGANYEQYF.

Concerning this clone itself: The junction does not match germline at one end; this may be a read error. V and J are TRBV4-2 and TRBJ1-3, with TRBD1 as a possible D gene (5 bases). The CDR3 is made up of 17 amino acids. The germline CDR1 and CDR2 sequences are LGHNA and YNFKEQ. The CDR3 loop reads CASSKEIRALSGNTIYF. Written as DNA, the CDR3 is TGTGCCAGCAGCAAAGAAATCAGGGCCCTCTCTGGAAACACCATATATTTT.

The V gene is TRBV19, the J gene TRBJ2-3; 8 bases align to TRBD2. The CDR3 is 15 residues long. From germline, CDR1 is LNHDA and CDR2 SQIVND (reference sequence). V was clipped by 4 bases and J by 6 bases; unmatched bases: 9. CDR3 in amino acids: CASSRASGRGDTQYF. CDR3 DNA sequence: TGTGCCAGTAGTAGAGCTAGCGGGCGGGGGGATACGCAGTATTTT.

The J gene is TRBJ2-3, the V gene TRBV2, with D maybe TRBD1 (5 bases). Germline V gene data show CDR1 as SNHLY and CDR2 as FYNNEI. The CDR3 has 13 amino acids. V lost 4 bases and J 4 bases, leaving 9 bases between the germline ends. The DNA of the CDR3 is TGTGCCAGCAGTGCGACAGTCGCAGATACGCAGTATTTT. It codes for CASSATVADTQYF.

V is TRBV7-8 and J is TRBJ2-5, with TRBD1 matching 8 bases. In germline, CDR1 is SGHVS, CDR2 FQNEAQ. Losses at the gene ends were 5 bases for V and 4 bases for J; bases not matched to a gene: 12. CDR3 length: 16 residues. CDR3 protein: CASSHHRDRRRETQYF. CDR3 coding DNA: TGTGCCAGCAGCCACCACCGGGACAGGAGACGAGAGACCCAGTACTTC. The full variable domain, in which reference TRBV7-8 and TRBJ2-5 provide the parts outside the CDR3, is GAGVSQSPRYKVAKRGQDVALRCDPISGHVSLFWYQQALGQGPEFLTYFQNEAQLDKSGLPSDRFFAERPEGSVSTLKIQRTQQEDSAVYLCASSHHRDRRRETQYFGPGTRLLVL.

This clone was counted a single time. This rearrangement joins TRBV7-6 to TRBJ2-1; TRBD2 matches 10 bases. The CDR3 consists of 16 residues. Looked up from germline, CDR1 is SGHVS and CDR2 is FNYEAQ. V lost 1 base and J lost 7; bases outside the gene matches: 7. The DNA of the CDR3 is TGTGCCAGCAGCTTAGTGGTGCCTAGCGGGAGAAATGAGCAGTTCTTC. This codes for CASSLVVPSGRNEQFF.

This rearrangement joins TRBV28 to TRBJ2-5; possible D gene TRBD2, 5 bases. This CDR3 spans 14 amino acids. Germline-derived CDR1 and CDR2 are MDHEN and SYDVKM. V was cut by 1 base and J by 2 bases, with 8 bases left in between. Here the CDR3 DNA reads TGTGCCAGCAGTTTATTGCCGGGGCAAGAGACCCAGTACTTC. This translates into CASSLLPGQETQYF.

V is TRBV7-2 and J is TRBJ2-5; D is perhaps TRBD2 (5 bases). This CDR3 is built from 15 residues. V lost 5 bases, J lost 5 bases, and 18 bases lay in between. Germline V CDR1 and CDR2: SGHTA, FQGNSA. The CDR3 nucleotides are TGTGCCAGCAGCCCCGCAGGACTTGCACCGGAGACCCAGTACTTC. This translates into CASSPAGLAPETQYF.

V gene TRBV7-9 combines with J gene TRBJ1-3; no reliable D call. This CDR3 region has 16 residues. Germline V CDR1 and CDR2: SEHNR, FQNEAQ (reference sequence). The germline V and J ends were trimmed by 1 base and 4 bases, with 14 bases remaining between them. CDR3 DNA: TGTGCCAGCAGCTTAGATATCGGTGCCGGCGGAAACACCATATATTTT. It is translated as CASSLDIGAGGNTIYF. Supplemented by reference TRBV7-9 and TRBJ1-3, the full variable domain reads DTGVSQNPRHKITKRGQNVTFRCDPISEHNRLYWYRQTLGQGPEFLTYFQNEAQLEKSRLLSDRFSAERPKGSFSTLEIQRTEQGDSAMYLCASSLDIGAGGNTIYFGEGSWLTVV.

The chain employs TRBV4-1 and TRBJ2-4, with D hard to call. The CDR3 covers 15 residues. Germline V gives CDR1 MGHRA, CDR2 YSYEKL. The V end was cut by 0 bases, the J end by 3 bases, with 9 bases between. The CDR3 loop reads CASSQEGRLKNIQYF. For the CDR3, the DNA is TGCGCCAGCAGCCAAGAAGGAAGACTCAAAAACATTCAGTACTTC.

This chain uses TRBV5-1 with TRBJ1-3; the match to TRBD1 covers 10 bases. The V gene end was trimmed by 3 bases and the J gene end by 7 bases; junction bases not matched to a gene: 7. This CDR3 spans 15 amino acids. Germline CDR1 SGHRS, CDR2 YFSETQ. The CDR3 is CASSSGQGTVNTIYF. The CDR3 bases are TGCGCCAGCAGCTCGGGACAGGGGACAGTTAACACCATATATTTT. Full variable domain (rest looked up from reference TRBV5-1 and TRBJ1-3): KAGVTQTPRYLIKTRGQQVTLSCSPISGHRSVSWYQQTPGQGLQFLFEYFSETQRNKGNFPGRFSGRQFSNSRSEMNVSTLELGDSALYLCASSSGQGTVNTIYFGEGSWLTVV.

About this clone: The same CDR3 also results from other DNA sequences found in this sample. V is TRBV18 and J is TRBJ2-2, with D hard to call. Germline V gives CDR1 KGHSH, CDR2 LQKENI. The CDR3 covers 12 residues. The germline V and J ends were trimmed by 1 base and 4 bases, with 1 base remaining between them. The CDR3 sequence is CASSPRTGELFF. The CDR3 DNA reads as TGTGCCAGCTCACCACGCACCGGGGAGCTGTTTTTT.

To note about this clone: Other DNA sequences within the sample encode an identical CDR3. This chain joins TRBV5-1 and TRBJ2-7, with unresolved D. Germline CDR1 is SGHRS and CDR2 is YFSETQ. The CDR3 covers 15 residues. V was pared by 0 bases and J by 0 bases, with 10 bases between. CDR3 DNA: TGCGCCAGCAGCTTGGTTGCAGCGAGCTCCTACGAGCAGTACTTC. Its translation: CASSLVAASSYEQYF.

The chain carries TRBV9 and TRBJ1-1; no reliable D call. The V gene's germline CDR1 is SGDLS and CDR2 YYNGEE. V was clipped by 0 bases and J by 7 bases, with 10 bases between them. The CDR3 loop spans 13 amino acids. CDR3 DNA: TGTGCCAGCAGCGTAGGGTGGGAGAATGAAGCTTTCTTT. This gives the protein CASSVGWENEAFF. The variable domain in full, with the rest retrieved from reference TRBV9 and TRBJ1-1, is DSGVTQTPKHLITATGQRVTLRCSPRSGDLSVYWYQQSLDQGLQFLIQYYNGEERAKGNILERFSAQQFPDLHSELNLSSLELGDSALYFCASSVGWENEAFFGQGTRLTVV.

The gene calls are TRBV11-3 and TRBJ2-4; D is perhaps TRBD1 or TRBD2 (6 bases each). CDR1 is SGHNT and CDR2 is YENEEA in the germline V gene. V lost 5 bases to trimming and J lost 7 bases, with 9 bases between them. CDR3 size: 12 residues. The CDR3 nucleotides read TGTGCCAGCAGCCTAGGGGGGAACATTCAGTACTTC. It yields the protein CASSLGGNIQYF.

The chain recombines TRBV2 with TRBJ1-3; D ambiguous. Trimming cost V 7 bases and J 2 bases, with 9 bases left between them. The CDR3 is 13 amino acids. The germline gives CDR1 SNHLY, CDR2 FYNNEI. Here the CDR3 reads CASTLAAGNTIYF. The CDR3 region has the DNA TGTGCCAGCACTCTGGCAGCTGGAAACACCATATATTTT. Using reference TRBV2 and TRBJ1-3 for the parts outside the CDR3, the full variable domain is EPEVTQTPSHQVTQMGQEVILRCVPISNHLYFYWYRQILGQKVEFLVSFYNNEISEKSEIFDDQFSVERPDGSNFTLKIRSTKLEDSAMYFCASTLAAGNTIYFGEGSWLTVV.

CDR3 loop: CASARYDGYTF. In DNA, the CDR3 is TGTGCCAGCGCGCGGTACGACGGCTACACCTTC. The rearrangement joins TRBV19 to TRBJ1-2; D gene ambiguous. Germline CDR1 LNHDA, CDR2 SQIVND (reference sequence). V was cut by 9 bases and J by 8 bases, with 13 bases left in between. The CDR3 runs 11 residues.

The chain links TRBV11-2 to TRBJ2-7; D is possibly TRBD1 (5 bases). There are 16 residues in the CDR3. Germline assignment: CDR1 SGHAT and CDR2 FQNNGV. Deletions cut 0 bases from V and 2 bases from J, with 14 bases between. The CDR3 protein is CASSLDRSRVAYEQYF. The CDR3 DNA follows: TGTGCCAGCAGCTTAGATCGATCCAGGGTTGCCTACGAGCAGTACTTC.

V and J are TRBV28 and TRBJ1-2; perhaps TRBD1 as D (6 bases). In germline, CDR1 is MDHEN, CDR2 SYDVKM. V lost 6 bases, J lost 1 base, and 15 bases lay in between. This CDR3 contains 15 residues. The CDR3 region is CASSQYRDHNYGYTF. Written as DNA, the CDR3 is TGTGCCAGCAGCCAATACAGGGACCATAACTATGGCTACACCTTC.

The chain combines TRBV5-1 with TRBJ2-2; D is uncertain. The CDR3 runs 12 residues. CDR1 SGHRS and CDR2 YFSETQ come from the germline V gene. V shed 4 bases and J shed 7 bases, with 8 bases lying between them. Here the CDR3 reads CASSPLFGELFF. The CDR3 coding sequence is TGCGCCAGCAGCCCATTGTTCGGGGAGCTGTTTTTT.

The chain links TRBV2 to TRBJ2-1; TRBD2 matches 7 bases. Germline-derived CDR1 and CDR2 are SNHLY and FYNNEI. V lost 11 bases to trimming and J lost 5 bases; unmatched junction nucleotides: 6. The CDR3 is 12 amino acids. The CDR3 region is CAGAGRHNEQFF. The CDR3 region has the DNA TGTGCCGGAGCGGGGAGGCACAATGAGCAGTTCTTC.

The genes are TRBV25-1 and TRBJ2-2; 9 positions agree with TRBD1. The germline CDR1 and CDR2 sequences are MGHDK and SYGVNS. With 8 bases clipped from V and 5 bases from J, the junction kept 6 bases outside the gene matches. This CDR3 region has 14 residues. CDR3 in amino acids: CASAGTGLTGELFF. CDR3 in DNA: TGTGCCAGCGCCGGGACAGGGTTAACCGGGGAGCTGTTTTTT.

The chain uses TRBV28 and TRBJ2-6; tentative D call: TRBD2 (7 bases). The CDR3 consists of 16 residues. Germline CDR1 MDHEN, CDR2 SYDVKM. V was shortened by 5 bases and J by 4 bases, with 15 bases between the two germline ends. The CDR3 DNA sequence: TGTGCCAGCAGTCCTCACGGGGGGCCCGGGGCCAACGTCCTGACTTTC. Encoded protein: CASSPHGGPGANVLTF.

This rearrangement joins TRBV6-5 to TRBJ1-2; possible D gene TRBD1, 6 bases. The length of the CDR3 is 12 residues. Per germline, CDR1 MNHEY and CDR2 SVGAGI. The CDR3 here is CATKGDNYGYTF. The CDR3 DNA follows: TGTGCTACGAAGGGGGATAACTATGGCTACACCTTC.

The chain recombines TRBV11-2 with TRBJ2-7; tentative D call: TRBD1 (6 bases). CDR1 and CDR2 (germline): SGHAT, FQNNGV. V lost 5 bases and J 0 bases, leaving 20 bases between the germline ends. The length of the CDR3 is 17 residues. As DNA, the CDR3 is TGTGCCAGCAGCCCCCGCCCCAGGGGCCCGCGCTCCTACGAGCAGTACTTC. Translated, it gives CASSPRPRGPRSYEQYF. The full variable domain, with the rest looked up from reference TRBV11-2 and TRBJ2-7, is EAGVAQSPRYKIIEKRQSVAFWCNPISGHATLYWYQQILGQGPKLLIQFQNNGVVDDSQLPKDRFSAERLKGVDSTLKIQPAKLEDSAVYLCASSPRPRGPRSYEQYFGPGTRLTVT.

CDR3 residues: CASSGITGGAETQYF. CDR3 bases: TGTGCCAGCAGTGGGATCACAGGGGGCGCGGAGACCCAGTACTTC. The rearrangement links TRBV2 to TRBJ2-5; 9 bases align to TRBD1. The V gene end was trimmed by 4 bases and the J gene end by 5 bases; junction bases not matched to a gene: 8. Per germline, CDR1 SNHLY and CDR2 FYNNEI. The CDR3 length is 15 residues. The full variable domain, completed using reference TRBV2 and TRBJ2-5, is EPEVTQTPSHQVTQMGQEVILRCVPISNHLYFYWYRQILGQKVEFLVSFYNNEISEKSEIFDDQFSVERPDGSNFTLKIRSTKLEDSAMYFCASSGITGGAETQYFGPGTRLLVL.

This chain uses TRBV19 with TRBJ2-1; tentatively, D is TRBD2 (7 bases). Trimming took off 0 bases at V and 4 bases at J, with 16 bases between the two ends. Germline V gives CDR1 LNHDA, CDR2 SQIVND (reference sequence). The CDR3 runs to 17 residues. This CDR3 is CASSIDDGGAPYNEQFF. CDR3 in DNA: TGTGCCAGTAGTATAGATGATGGGGGGGCACCGTACAATGAGCAGTTCTTC.